This entry lists 2 T cell receptor beta chains sequenced from one sample in a study of blood T cell repertoires in COVID-19 (dated by TCRdb to about 2020). Library method: the immunoSEQ multiplex PCR assay. In TCRdb, the immuneACCESS table is reduced to in-frame sequences with V and J assigned. These tables do not hold every clone; where another copy was compared, an unresolved V gene accounts for under half, and the others remain unexplained. The sample data list roughly 60,000 clones, and 80% to 90% of these were observed just once. The ten top clones hold approximately 1.2% of the sample. The sample consisted of peripheral blood. The origin of the receptors is a man aged 40-49 years with acute or convalescent COVID-19.

The CDR3 loop is CASSAREAEAFF. For the CDR3, the DNA is TGTGCCAGCAGTGCGAGGGAAGCTGAAGCTTTCTTT. The chain employs TRBV2 and TRBJ1-1; D is undetermined. V dropped 4 bases and J dropped 6 bases, with 9 bases sitting between them. Germline V gives CDR1 SNHLY, CDR2 FYNNEI. This CDR3 region has 12 residues. The full variable domain, in which reference TRBV2 and TRBJ1-1 provide the parts outside the CDR3, is EPEVTQTPSHQVTQMGQEVILRCVPISNHLYFYWYRQILGQKVEFLVSFYNNEISEKSEIFDDQFSVERPDGSNFTLKIRSTKLEDSAMYFCASSAREAEAFFGQGTRLTVV.

The V and J genes are TRBV18 and TRBJ1-5, with TRBD1 matching over 8 bases. Trimming took 6 bases from V and 7 from J; bases not matched to a gene: 17. CDR1 and CDR2 (germline): KGHSH, LQKENI. The CDR3 runs 17 residues. This CDR3 reads CASSSSNDRGGEQPQHF. The CDR3 DNA reads as TGTGCCAGCTCGTCGTCTAATGACAGGGGCGGAGAACAGCCCCAGCATTTT.